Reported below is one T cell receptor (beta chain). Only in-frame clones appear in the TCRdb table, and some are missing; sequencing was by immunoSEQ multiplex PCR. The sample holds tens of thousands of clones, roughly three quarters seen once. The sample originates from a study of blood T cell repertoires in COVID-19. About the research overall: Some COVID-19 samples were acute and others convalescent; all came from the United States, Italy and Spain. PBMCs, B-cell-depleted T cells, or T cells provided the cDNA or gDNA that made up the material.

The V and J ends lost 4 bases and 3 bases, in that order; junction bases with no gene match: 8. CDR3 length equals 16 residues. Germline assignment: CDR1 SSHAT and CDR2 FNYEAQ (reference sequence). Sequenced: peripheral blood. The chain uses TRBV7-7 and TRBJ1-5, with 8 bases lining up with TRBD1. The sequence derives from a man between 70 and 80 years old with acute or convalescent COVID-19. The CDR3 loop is CASSSDRGKDNQPQHF. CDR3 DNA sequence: TGTGCCAGCAGCTCCGACAGGGGTAAGGACAATCAGCCCCAGCATTTT.